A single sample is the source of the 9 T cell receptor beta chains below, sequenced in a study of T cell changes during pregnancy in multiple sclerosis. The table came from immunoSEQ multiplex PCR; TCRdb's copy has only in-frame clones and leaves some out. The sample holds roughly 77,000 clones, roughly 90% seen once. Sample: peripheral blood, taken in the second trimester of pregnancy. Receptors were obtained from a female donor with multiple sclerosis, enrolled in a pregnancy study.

The CDR3 nucleotides read TGTGCCAGCAGTTTAGGCCCGAACTACAATCAGCCCCAGCATTTT. Protein product: CASSLGPNYNQPQHF. This sequence joins TRBV27 and TRBJ1-5; D call uncertain. Germline V gives CDR1 MNHEY, CDR2 SMNVEV (reference sequence). Trimming pared 2 bases from V and 3 bases from J, leaving 11 bases between. The CDR3 length is 15 residues.

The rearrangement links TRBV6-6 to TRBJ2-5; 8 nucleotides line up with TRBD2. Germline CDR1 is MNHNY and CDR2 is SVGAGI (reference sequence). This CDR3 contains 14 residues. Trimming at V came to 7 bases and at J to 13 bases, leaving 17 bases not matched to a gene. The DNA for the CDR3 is TGTGCCAGCACCCTACTAGCGGACGTACCCAATTGGTACTTC. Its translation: CASTLLADVPNWYF.

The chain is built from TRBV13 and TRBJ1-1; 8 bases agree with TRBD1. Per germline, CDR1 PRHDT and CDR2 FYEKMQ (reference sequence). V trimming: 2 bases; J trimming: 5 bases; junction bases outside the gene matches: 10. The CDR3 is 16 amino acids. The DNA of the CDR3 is TGTGCCAGCAGCTTATTGCCCAGGGGGCCGGGGACTGAAGCTTTCTTT. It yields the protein CASSLLPRGPGTEAFF.

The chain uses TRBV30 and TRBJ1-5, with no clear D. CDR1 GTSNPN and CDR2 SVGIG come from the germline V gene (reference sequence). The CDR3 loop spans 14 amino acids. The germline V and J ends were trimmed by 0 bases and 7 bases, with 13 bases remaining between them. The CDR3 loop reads CAWSVSGTGQPQHF. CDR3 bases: TGTGCCTGGAGTGTATCGGGTACTGGCCAGCCCCAGCATTTT.

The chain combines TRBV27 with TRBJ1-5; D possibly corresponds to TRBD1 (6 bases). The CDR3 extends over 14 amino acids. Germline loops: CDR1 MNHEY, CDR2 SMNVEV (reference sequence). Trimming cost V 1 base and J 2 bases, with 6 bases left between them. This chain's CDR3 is CASSLYRGNQPQHF. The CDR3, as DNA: TGTGCCAGCAGTTTATACAGGGGCAATCAGCCCCAGCATTTT.

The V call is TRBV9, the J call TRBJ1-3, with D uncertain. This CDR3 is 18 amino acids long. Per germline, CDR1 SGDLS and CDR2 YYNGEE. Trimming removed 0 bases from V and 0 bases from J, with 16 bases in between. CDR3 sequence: CASSVALSSQLSGNTIYF. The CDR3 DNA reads TGTGCCAGCAGCGTAGCCCTCTCGTCACAGCTCTCTGGAAACACCATATATTTT.

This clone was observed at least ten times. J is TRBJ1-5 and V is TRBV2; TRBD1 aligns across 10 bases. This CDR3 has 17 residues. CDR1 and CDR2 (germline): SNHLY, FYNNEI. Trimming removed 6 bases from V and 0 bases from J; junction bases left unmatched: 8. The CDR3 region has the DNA TGTGCCAGCAGCCGACAGGGGGCCGCAACTAGCAATCAGCCCCAGCATTTT. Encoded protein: CASSRQGAATSNQPQHF.

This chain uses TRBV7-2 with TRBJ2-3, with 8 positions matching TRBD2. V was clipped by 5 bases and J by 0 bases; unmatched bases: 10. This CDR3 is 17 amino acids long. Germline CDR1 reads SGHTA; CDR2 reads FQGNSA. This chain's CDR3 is CASSPIAGLTSTDTQYF. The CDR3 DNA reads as TGTGCCAGCAGCCCTATAGCGGGGCTCACTAGCACAGATACGCAGTATTTT.

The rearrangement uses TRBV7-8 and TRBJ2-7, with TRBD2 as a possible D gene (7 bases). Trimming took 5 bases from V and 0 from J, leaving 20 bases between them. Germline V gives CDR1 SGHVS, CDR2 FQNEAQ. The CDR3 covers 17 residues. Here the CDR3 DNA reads TGTGCCAGCAGCCAGTCGATAGGGGGGGTAAACTCCTACGAGCAGTACTTC. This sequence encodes CASSQSIGGVNSYEQYF. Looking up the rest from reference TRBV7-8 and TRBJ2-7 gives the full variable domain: GAGVSQSPRYKVAKRGQDVALRCDPISGHVSLFWYQQALGQGPEFLTYFQNEAQLDKSGLPSDRFFAERPEGSVSTLKIQRTQQEDSAVYLCASSQSIGGVNSYEQYFGPGTRLTVT.